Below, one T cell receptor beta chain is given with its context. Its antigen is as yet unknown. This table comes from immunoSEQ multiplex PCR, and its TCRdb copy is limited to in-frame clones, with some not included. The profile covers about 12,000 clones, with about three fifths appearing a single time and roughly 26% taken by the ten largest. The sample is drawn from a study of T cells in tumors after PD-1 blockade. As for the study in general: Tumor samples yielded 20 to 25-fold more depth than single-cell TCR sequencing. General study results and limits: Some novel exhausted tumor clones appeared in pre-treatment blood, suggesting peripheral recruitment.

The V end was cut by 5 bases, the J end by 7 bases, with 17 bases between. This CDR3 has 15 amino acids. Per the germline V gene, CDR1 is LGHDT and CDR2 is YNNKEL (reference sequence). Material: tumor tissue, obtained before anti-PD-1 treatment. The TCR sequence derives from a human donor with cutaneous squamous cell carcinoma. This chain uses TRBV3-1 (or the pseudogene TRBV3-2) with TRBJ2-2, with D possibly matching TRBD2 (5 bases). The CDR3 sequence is CASSYSSRVSGELFF. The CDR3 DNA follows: TGTGCCAGCAGCTACTCTAGCCGGGTGAGCGGGGAGCTGTTTTTT.